The 15 T cell receptor beta chains given below trace back to one sample, sequenced in a study of graft-versus-host responses after intestinal transplantation. For these receptors, no antigen is known. This table comes from immunoSEQ multiplex PCR, and its TCRdb copy is limited to in-frame clones, with some not included. This table has about 88,000 clones, roughly 90% appearing once. This specimen was unstimulated CD4+ T cells sorted from spleen or lymph node cells, taken before intestinal transplant. These receptors were obtained from a human donor who received an intestinal transplant.

This clone was observed a single time. The chain uses TRBV5-6 and TRBJ1-2, with unresolved D. Germline V gives CDR1 SGHDT, CDR2 YYEEEE. The CDR3 loop spans 11 amino acids. The ends were cut back, 4 bases at V and 8 bases at J, with 9 bases in the middle. CDR3 residues: CASSNTGGYTF. CDR3 nucleotides: TGTGCCAGCAGCAATACGGGGGGCTACACCTTC.

This clone has only a few counts. The chain recombines TRBV5-4 with TRBJ2-7; TRBD1 matches at 9 bases. CDR1 SGHNT and CDR2 YYREEE come from the germline V gene (reference sequence). The CDR3 runs 16 residues. V trimming: 6 bases; J trimming: 3 bases; junction bases outside the gene matches: 13. The CDR3 loop is CASTPPGQGRNYEQYF. The CDR3 DNA is TGTGCCAGCACCCCGCCGGGACAGGGAAGAAACTACGAGCAGTACTTC. Looking up the rest from reference TRBV5-4 and TRBJ2-7 gives the full variable domain: ETGVTQSPTHLIKTRGQQVTLRCSSQSGHNTVSWYQQALGQGPQFIFQYYREEENGRGNFPPRFSGLQFPNYSSELNVNALELDDSALYLCASTPPGQGRNYEQYFGPGTRLTVT.

CDR3 amino acids: CASSLGLAGAVYQETQYF. For the CDR3, the DNA is TGTGCCAGCAGCCTCGGACTAGCGGGGGCTGTGTACCAAGAGACCCAGTACTTC. This chain links TRBV7-3 with TRBJ2-5, with 13 bases aligning to TRBD2. With V trimmed by 5 bases and J by 0 bases, 9 bases remained unmatched. The CDR3 spans 18 residues. Germline-derived CDR1 and CDR2 are SGHTA and FQGTGA.

This clone was counted once. The rearrangement links TRBV5-1 to TRBJ2-7; 16 bases agree with TRBD2. Trimming removed 4 bases from V and 1 base from J; junction bases left unmatched: 11. Germline-derived CDR1 and CDR2 are SGHRS and YFSETQ. CDR3 size: 19 residues. The CDR3 nucleotides are TGCGCCAGCAGCCTGGGTCCGGGACTAGCGGGGGGGCTTTCCTACGAGCAGTACTTC. This encodes CASSLGPGLAGGLSYEQYF.

The CDR3 coding sequence is TGTGCCAGCAGCCCACCCGGAGGGACAGGTCGTACCGAAGCTTTCTTT. It codes for CASSPPGGTGRTEAFF. The gene calls are TRBV4-2 and TRBJ1-1; 8 bases agree with TRBD1. Germline V gene data show CDR1 as LGHNA and CDR2 as YNFKEQ. This CDR3 has 16 residues. Trimming removed 4 bases from V and 8 bases from J; junction bases left unmatched: 15.

J is TRBJ1-4 and V is TRBV6-1; 7 positions match TRBD1. V lost 6 bases and J lost 3; bases outside the gene matches: 7. The CDR3 consists of 15 residues. CDR1 MNHNS and CDR2 SASEGT come from the germline V gene. The CDR3 region has the DNA TGTGCCAGCAGGAGACAGGGCGGATCTAATGAAAAACTGTTTTTT. This translates into CASRRQGGSNEKLFF.

The gene calls are TRBV10-3 and TRBJ2-1; 7 nucleotides match TRBD1. V lost 0 bases, J lost 2 bases, and 13 bases stayed unmatched. Germline assignment: CDR1 ENHRY and CDR2 SYGVKD. This CDR3 is 19 amino acids long. The CDR3 is CAISESWGQPARTYNEQFF. CDR3 sequence (DNA): TGTGCCATCAGTGAGTCCTGGGGACAGCCTGCTCGAACCTACAATGAGCAGTTCTTC.

The rearrangement joins TRBV7-2 to TRBJ2-1, with 11 bases that match TRBD2. Germline CDR1 SGHTA, CDR2 FQGNSA. The CDR3 spans 16 residues. Trimming took 5 bases from V and 5 from J; bases not matched to a gene: 8. In DNA form, the CDR3 reads TGTGCCAGCAGCCCGAGACTAGCGGGGAACCACAATGAGCAGTTCTTC. Amino acid sequence: CASSPRLAGNHNEQFF.

The chain joins TRBV6-5 to TRBJ2-1; D unresolved. The CDR3 spans 13 residues. The V gene's germline CDR1 is MNHEY and CDR2 SVGAGI. The ends were cut back, 6 bases at V and 7 bases at J, with 13 bases in the middle. The CDR3 protein is CASSLGRLNEQFF. The CDR3 coding sequence is TGTGCCAGCAGCCTAGGCCGTCTTAATGAGCAGTTCTTC.

The chain employs TRBV7-9 and TRBJ1-2, with D unclear. V was trimmed by 4 bases and J by 0 bases, leaving 9 bases between them. Germline lookup yields CDR1 SEHNR and CDR2 FQNEAQ (reference sequence). The CDR3 loop spans 14 amino acids. Written as DNA, the CDR3 is TGTGCCAGCAGCTCCGACGGAGCTAACTATGGCTACACCTTC. This sequence encodes CASSSDGANYGYTF.

Only one count was recorded for this clone. J is TRBJ2-3 and V is TRBV4-1, with 15 nucleotides matching TRBD2. Germline values: CDR1 MGHRA, CDR2 YSYEKL. This CDR3 comprises 20 residues. V shed 0 bases, J shed 5 bases, and the junction held 12 bases outside the gene matches. CDR3 sequence (DNA): TGCGCCAGCAGCCAAGACGAGACCGGGACTAGCGGGGGGTACGGAGATACGCAGTATTTT. This translates into CASSQDETGTSGGYGDTQYF.

This chain links TRBV2 with TRBJ1-5, with 7 positions matching TRBD1. CDR3 length: 12 residues. The V and J ends lost 11 bases and 5 bases, in that order; junction bases with no gene match: 6. CDR1 and CDR2 (germline): SNHLY, FYNNEI. The CDR3: CAGGQKDQPQHF. The CDR3 DNA sequence: TGTGCCGGGGGACAGAAGGATCAGCCCCAGCATTTT.

This clone has just one count. The chain employs TRBV18 and TRBJ2-2; 7 bases align to TRBD1. The V gene end was trimmed by 2 bases and the J gene end by 1 base; junction bases not matched to a gene: 4. Germline V lookup: CDR1 KGHSH, CDR2 LQKENI. This CDR3 is built from 16 residues. CDR3 coding DNA: TGTGCCAGCTCACCAAGACAGGGTCTGAACACCGGGGAGCTGTTTTTT. This sequence encodes CASSPRQGLNTGELFF.

The rearrangement uses TRBV7-8 and TRBJ2-1, with 9 bases matching TRBD1. Germline CDR1 reads SGHVS; CDR2 reads FQNEAQ. The trim removed 5 bases at V and 6 bases at J, leaving 8 bases unmatched. The CDR3 is 15 residues long. CDR3 region: CASSAGQGSVNEQFF. The CDR3 DNA reads as TGTGCCAGCAGCGCGGGACAGGGTAGTGTCAATGAGCAGTTCTTC.

This sequence joins TRBV19 and TRBJ1-1, with 8 positions matching TRBD1. The germline CDR1 and CDR2 sequences are LNHDA and SQIVND (reference sequence). The CDR3 sequence is 14 residues long. Unmatched junction bases numbered 7, after V lost 5 bases and J lost 5 bases. CDR3 sequence reads: CASSFQGAGTEAFF. The CDR3 DNA reads TGTGCCAGTAGTTTTCAGGGGGCTGGTACTGAAGCTTTCTTT.